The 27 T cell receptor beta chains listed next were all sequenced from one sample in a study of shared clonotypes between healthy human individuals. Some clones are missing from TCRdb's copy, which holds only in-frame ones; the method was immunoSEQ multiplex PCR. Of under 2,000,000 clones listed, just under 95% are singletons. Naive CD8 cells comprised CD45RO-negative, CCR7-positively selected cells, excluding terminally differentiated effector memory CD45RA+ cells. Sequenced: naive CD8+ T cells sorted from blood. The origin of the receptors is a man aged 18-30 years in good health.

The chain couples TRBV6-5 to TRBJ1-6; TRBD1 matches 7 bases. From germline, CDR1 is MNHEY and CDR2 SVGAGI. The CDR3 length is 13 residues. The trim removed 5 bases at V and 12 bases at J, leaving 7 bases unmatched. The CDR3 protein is CASSIGQDLPLHF. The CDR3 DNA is TGTGCCAGCAGTATCGGACAGGATCTACCCCTCCACTTT.

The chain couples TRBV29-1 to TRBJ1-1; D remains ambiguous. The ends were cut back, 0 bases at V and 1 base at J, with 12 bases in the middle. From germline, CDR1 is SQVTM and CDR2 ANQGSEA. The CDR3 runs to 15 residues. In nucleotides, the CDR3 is TGCAGCGTTGAAGATAGGAGTATGGCGAACACTGAAGCTTTCTTT. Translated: CSVEDRSMANTEAFF.

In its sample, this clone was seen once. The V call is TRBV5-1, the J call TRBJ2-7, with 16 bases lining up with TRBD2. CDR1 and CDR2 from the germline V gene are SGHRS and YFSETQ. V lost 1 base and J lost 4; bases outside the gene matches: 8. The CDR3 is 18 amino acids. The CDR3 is CASSLSGTSGRALYEQYF. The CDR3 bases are TGCGCCAGCAGCTTGTCCGGGACTAGCGGGAGGGCCTTGTACGAGCAGTACTTC.

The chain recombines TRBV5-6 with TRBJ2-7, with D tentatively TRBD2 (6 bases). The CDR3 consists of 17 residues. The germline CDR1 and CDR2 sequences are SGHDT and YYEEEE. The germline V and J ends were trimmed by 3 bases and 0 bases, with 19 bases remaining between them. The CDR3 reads CASSSDLSRGSSYEQYF. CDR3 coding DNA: TGTGCCAGCAGCTCCGACCTCTCGCGGGGTAGCTCCTACGAGCAGTACTTC.

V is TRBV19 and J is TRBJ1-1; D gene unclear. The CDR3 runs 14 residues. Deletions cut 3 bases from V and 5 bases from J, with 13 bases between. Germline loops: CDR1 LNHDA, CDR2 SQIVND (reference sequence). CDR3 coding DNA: TGTGCCAGTAGTATTCGTGGGCGAATGACTGAAGCTTTCTTT. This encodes CASSIRGRMTEAFF.

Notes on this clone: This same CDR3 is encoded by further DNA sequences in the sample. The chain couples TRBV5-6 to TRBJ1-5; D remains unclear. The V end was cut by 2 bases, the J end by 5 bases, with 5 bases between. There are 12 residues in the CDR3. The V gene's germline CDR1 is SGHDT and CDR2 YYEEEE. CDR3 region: CASSFGDQPQHF. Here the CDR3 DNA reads TGTGCCAGCAGCTTCGGAGATCAGCCCCAGCATTTT.

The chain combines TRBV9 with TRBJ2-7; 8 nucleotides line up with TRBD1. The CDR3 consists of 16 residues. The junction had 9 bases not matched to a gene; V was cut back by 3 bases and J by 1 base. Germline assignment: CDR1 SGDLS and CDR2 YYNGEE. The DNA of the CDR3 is TGTGCCAGCAGCGCCGGGCAGGGGGCCCTTTCCTACGAGCAGTACTTC. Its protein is CASSAGQGALSYEQYF.

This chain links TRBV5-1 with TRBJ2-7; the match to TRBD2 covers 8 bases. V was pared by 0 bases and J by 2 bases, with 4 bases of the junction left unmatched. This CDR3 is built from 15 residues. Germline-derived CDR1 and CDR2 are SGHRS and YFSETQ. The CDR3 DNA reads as TGCGCCAGCAGCTTGGAACTAGCGGCTACCTACGAGCAGTACTTC. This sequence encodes CASSLELAATYEQYF.

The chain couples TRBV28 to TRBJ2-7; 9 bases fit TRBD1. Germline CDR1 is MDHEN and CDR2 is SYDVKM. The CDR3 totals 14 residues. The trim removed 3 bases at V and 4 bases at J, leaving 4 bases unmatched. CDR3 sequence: CASSFTGGDYEQYF. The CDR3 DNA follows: TGTGCCAGCAGTTTTACAGGGGGCGATTACGAGCAGTACTTC.

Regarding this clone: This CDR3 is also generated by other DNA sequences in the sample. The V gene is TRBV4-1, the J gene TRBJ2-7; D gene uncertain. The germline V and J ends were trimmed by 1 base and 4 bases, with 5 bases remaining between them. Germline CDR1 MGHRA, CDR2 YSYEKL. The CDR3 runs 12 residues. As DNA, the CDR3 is TGCGCCAGCAGCCAAGGCGCATACGAGCAGTACTTC. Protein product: CASSQGAYEQYF.

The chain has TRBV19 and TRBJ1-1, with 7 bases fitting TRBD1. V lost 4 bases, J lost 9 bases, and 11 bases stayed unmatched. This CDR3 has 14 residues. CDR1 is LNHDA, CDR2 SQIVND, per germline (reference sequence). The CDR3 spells CASSTFRDSDQAFF. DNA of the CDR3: TGTGCCAGTAGTACCTTCCGGGACAGCGACCAAGCTTTCTTT.

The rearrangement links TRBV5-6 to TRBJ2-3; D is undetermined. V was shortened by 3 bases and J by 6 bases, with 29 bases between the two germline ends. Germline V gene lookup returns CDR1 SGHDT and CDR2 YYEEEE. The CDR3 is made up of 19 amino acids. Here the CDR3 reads CASSSPLESEVFSMDTQYF. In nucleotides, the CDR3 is TGTGCCAGCAGCTCCCCTCTTGAATCCGAGGTTTTCTCCATGGATACGCAGTATTTT. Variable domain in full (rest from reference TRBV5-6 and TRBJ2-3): DAGVTQSPTHLIKTRGQQVTLRCSPKSGHDTVSWYQQALGQGPQFIFQYYEEEERQRGNFPDRFSGHQFPNYSSELNVNALLLGDSALYLCASSSPLESEVFSMDTQYFGPGTRLTVL.

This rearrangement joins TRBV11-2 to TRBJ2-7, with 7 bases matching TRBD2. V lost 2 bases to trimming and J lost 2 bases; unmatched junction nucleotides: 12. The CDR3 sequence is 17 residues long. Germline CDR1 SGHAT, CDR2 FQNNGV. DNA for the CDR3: TGTGCCAGCAGCTTAATGTCCCTAGCGGAGGACACCTACGAGCAGTACTTC. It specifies CASSLMSLAEDTYEQYF.

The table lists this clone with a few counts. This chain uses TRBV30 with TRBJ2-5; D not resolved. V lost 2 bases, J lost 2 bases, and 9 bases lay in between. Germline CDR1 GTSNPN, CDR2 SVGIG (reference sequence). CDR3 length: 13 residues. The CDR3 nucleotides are TGTGCCTGGAGTATCGGCTCTCAAGAGACCCAGTACTTC. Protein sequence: CAWSIGSQETQYF.

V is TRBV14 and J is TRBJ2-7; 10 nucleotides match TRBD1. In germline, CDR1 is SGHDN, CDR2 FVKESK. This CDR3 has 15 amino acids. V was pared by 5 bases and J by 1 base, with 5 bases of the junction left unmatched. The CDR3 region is CASSGDRGRSYEQYF. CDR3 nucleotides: TGTGCCAGCAGCGGGGACAGGGGACGGTCCTACGAGCAGTACTTC. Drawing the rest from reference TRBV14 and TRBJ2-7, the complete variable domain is EAGVTQFPSHSVIEKGQTVTLRCDPISGHDNLYWYRRVMGKEIKFLLHFVKESKQDESGMPNNRFLAERTGGTYSTLKVQPAELEDSGVYFCASSGDRGRSYEQYFGPGTRLTVT.

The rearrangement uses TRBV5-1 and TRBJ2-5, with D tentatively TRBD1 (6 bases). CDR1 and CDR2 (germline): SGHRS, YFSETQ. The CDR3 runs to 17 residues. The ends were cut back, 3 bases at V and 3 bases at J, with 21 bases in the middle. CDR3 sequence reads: CASSWGPAPEVEETQYF. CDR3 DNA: TGCGCCAGCAGCTGGGGGCCCGCGCCGGAAGTTGAAGAGACCCAGTACTTC.

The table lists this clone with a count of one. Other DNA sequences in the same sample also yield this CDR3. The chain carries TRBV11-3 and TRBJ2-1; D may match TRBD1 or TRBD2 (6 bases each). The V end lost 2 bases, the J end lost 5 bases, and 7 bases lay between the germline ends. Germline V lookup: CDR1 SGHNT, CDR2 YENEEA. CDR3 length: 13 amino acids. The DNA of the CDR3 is TGTGCCAGCAGCTTAAGGGGGGACAATGAGCAGTTCTTC. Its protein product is CASSLRGDNEQFF. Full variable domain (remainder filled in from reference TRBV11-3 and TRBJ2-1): EAGVVQSPRYKIIEKKQPVAFWCNPISGHNTLYWYLQNLGQGPELLIRYENEEAVDDSQLPKDRFSAERLKGVDSTLKIQPAELGDSAVYLCASSLRGDNEQFFGPGTRLTVL.

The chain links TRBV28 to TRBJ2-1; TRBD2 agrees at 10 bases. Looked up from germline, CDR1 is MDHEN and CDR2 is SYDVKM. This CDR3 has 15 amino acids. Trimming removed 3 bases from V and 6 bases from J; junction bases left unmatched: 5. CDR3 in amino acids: CASSFPRLAGNEQFF. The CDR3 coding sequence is TGTGCCAGCAGTTTCCCTAGACTAGCGGGCAATGAGCAGTTCTTC.

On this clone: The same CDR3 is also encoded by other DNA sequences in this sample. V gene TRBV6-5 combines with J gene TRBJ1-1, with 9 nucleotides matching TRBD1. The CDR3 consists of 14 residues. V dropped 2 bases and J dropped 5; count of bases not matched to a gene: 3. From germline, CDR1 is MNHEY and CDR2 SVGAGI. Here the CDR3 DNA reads TGTGCCAGCAGTTACGACAGGGGGAGTACTGAAGCTTTCTTT. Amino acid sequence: CASSYDRGSTEAFF.

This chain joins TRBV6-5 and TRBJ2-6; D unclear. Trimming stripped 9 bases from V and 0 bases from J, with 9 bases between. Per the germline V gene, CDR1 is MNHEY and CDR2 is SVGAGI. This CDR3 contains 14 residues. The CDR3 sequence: CASSVDSGANVLTF. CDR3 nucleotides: TGTGCCAGTTCCGTTGACTCTGGGGCCAACGTCCTGACTTTC.

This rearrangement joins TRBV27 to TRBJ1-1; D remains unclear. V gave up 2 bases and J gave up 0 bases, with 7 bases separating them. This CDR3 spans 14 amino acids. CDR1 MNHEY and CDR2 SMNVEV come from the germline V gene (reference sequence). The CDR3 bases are TGTGCCAGCAGTTTAGCCCTAATGAACACTGAAGCTTTCTTT. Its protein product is CASSLALMNTEAFF.

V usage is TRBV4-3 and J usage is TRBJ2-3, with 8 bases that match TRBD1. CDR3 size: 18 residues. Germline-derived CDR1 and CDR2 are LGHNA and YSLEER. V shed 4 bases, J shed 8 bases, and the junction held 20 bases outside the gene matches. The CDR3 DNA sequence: TGCGCCAGCAGCCCCCTGGGTCCGGGACAGGAGGGCTCGGGTACGCAGTATTTT. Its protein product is CASSPLGPGQEGSGTQYF.

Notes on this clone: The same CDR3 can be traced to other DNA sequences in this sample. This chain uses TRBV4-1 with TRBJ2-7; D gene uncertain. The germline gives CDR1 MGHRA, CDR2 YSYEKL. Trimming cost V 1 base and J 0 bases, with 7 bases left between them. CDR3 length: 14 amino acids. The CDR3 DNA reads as TGCGCCAGCAGCCAAGGTCAGGTCTCCTACGAGCAGTACTTC. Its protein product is CASSQGQVSYEQYF.

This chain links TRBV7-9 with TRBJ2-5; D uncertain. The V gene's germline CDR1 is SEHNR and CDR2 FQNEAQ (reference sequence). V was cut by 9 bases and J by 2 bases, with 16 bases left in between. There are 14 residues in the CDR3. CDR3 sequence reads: CASGSSGYQETQYF. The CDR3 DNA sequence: TGTGCCAGTGGGTCAAGTGGGTATCAAGAGACCCAGTACTTC.

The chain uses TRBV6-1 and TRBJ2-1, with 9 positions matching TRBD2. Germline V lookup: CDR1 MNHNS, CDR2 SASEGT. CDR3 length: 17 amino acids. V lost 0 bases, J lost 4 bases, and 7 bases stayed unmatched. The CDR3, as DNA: TGTGCCAGCAGTGAAGCGAAGGGCGGGGGGGCGTACAATGAGCAGTTCTTC. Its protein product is CASSEAKGGGAYNEQFF.

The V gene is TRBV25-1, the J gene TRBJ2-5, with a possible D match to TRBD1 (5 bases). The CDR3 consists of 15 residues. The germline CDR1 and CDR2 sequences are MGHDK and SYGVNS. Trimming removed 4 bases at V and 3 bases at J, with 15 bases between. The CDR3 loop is CASSGLTTAEETQYF. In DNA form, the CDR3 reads TGTGCCAGCAGTGGCCTAACGACAGCCGAAGAGACCCAGTACTTC.

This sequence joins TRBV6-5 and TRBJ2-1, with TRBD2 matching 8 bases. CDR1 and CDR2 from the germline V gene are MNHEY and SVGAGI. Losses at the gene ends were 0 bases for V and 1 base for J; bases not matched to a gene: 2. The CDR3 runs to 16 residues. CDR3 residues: CASSYSGRDSYNEQFF. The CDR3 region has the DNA TGTGCCAGCAGTTACTCCGGGAGGGATTCCTACAATGAGCAGTTCTTC.